The next 17 T cell receptor beta chains were all read from a single sample in a study of CD4 T cell repertoires in COVID-19. The protocol was immunoSEQ multiplex PCR, while the TCRdb copy is restricted to in-frame clones and leaves out a portion. The sample holds approximately 79,000 clones, about four fifths seen once. The source was CD4+ T cells from peripheral blood, collected after recovery from COVID-19. Source of these receptors: a human donor who had COVID-19.

This sequence joins TRBV5-6 and TRBJ1-6; a possible D gene is TRBD1 (5 bases). This CDR3 is built from 15 residues. The ends were cut back, 4 bases at V and 4 bases at J, with 12 bases in the middle. The germline V gene encodes CDR1 SGHDT and CDR2 YYEEEE. The CDR3 region is CASSRRGRYNSPLHF. Here the CDR3 DNA reads TGTGCCAGCAGCCGGAGGGGACGGTATAATTCACCCCTCCACTTT.

Regarding this clone: The sample has other DNA sequences that encode this CDR3 too. The chain links TRBV3-1 (or the pseudogene TRBV3-2) to TRBJ1-1; D gene unclear. This CDR3 is 14 amino acids long. CDR1 and CDR2 from the germline V gene are LGHDT and YNNKEL (reference sequence). The V end was cut by 3 bases, the J end by 1 base, with 9 bases between. The CDR3 DNA sequence: TGTGCCAGCAGCCAGGGCCCGGGGAACACTGAAGCTTTCTTT. This gives the protein CASSQGPGNTEAFF.

This rearrangement joins TRBV2 to TRBJ1-2; 9 bases agree with TRBD1. V was clipped by 6 bases and J by 4 bases; unmatched bases: 12. The length of the CDR3 is 16 residues. CDR1 and CDR2 (germline): SNHLY, FYNNEI. The CDR3 spells CASSGDRAIRFYGYTF. The CDR3 bases are TGTGCCAGCAGCGGGGACAGGGCCATCCGATTCTATGGCTACACCTTC.

Here the CDR3 reads CAISGEGLGYEQYF. The CDR3 DNA reads TGTGCCATCAGTGGGGAAGGACTAGGGTACGAGCAGTACTTC. The V and J genes are TRBV10-3 and TRBJ2-7; 7 bases line up with TRBD2. The CDR3 covers 14 residues. In germline, CDR1 is ENHRY, CDR2 SYGVKD. V was pared by 4 bases and J by 4 bases, with 7 bases of the junction left unmatched.

The rearrangement links TRBV7-2 to TRBJ2-1; possibly TRBD1 for D (6 bases). The germline CDR1 and CDR2 sequences are SGHTA and FQGNSA. The CDR3 has 14 amino acids. The V and J ends lost 5 bases and 6 bases respectively, with 14 bases between them. The CDR3 is CASSPEMDSNEQFF. CDR3 coding DNA: TGTGCCAGCAGCCCGGAGATGGACAGCAATGAGCAGTTCTTC.

This chain connects TRBV6-1 to TRBJ2-1; 7 positions match TRBD2. Trimming cost V 3 bases and J 12 bases; bases outside gene matches: 8. The CDR3 has 13 residues. Germline V CDR1 and CDR2: MNHNS, SASEGT. In nucleotides, the CDR3 is TGTGCCAGCAGTGAGGCGCGGGGGACGACGCAGTTCTTC. Encoded protein: CASSEARGTTQFF.

The chain joins TRBV7-9 to TRBJ2-5; possibly TRBD2 for D (5 bases). CDR1 and CDR2 from the germline V gene are SEHNR and FQNEAQ (reference sequence). The CDR3 runs to 13 residues. Trimming took 5 bases from V and 1 from J, leaving 8 bases between them. CDR3 protein: CASSLDFQETQYF. The CDR3 nucleotides are TGTGCCAGCAGCCTGGACTTCCAAGAGACCCAGTACTTC. The complete variable domain, with remaining parts taken from reference TRBV7-9 and TRBJ2-5, reads DTGVSQNPRHKITKRGQNVTFRCDPISEHNRLYWYRQTLGQGPEFLTYFQNEAQLEKSRLLSDRFSAERPKGSFSTLEIQRTEQGDSAMYLCASSLDFQETQYFGPGTRLLVL.

This chain connects TRBV19 to TRBJ2-7; the D call may be TRBD1 or TRBD2 (5 bases each). Looked up from germline, CDR1 is LNHDA and CDR2 is SQIVND (reference sequence). V was pared by 4 bases and J by 2 bases, with 15 bases between. This CDR3 spans 15 amino acids. The CDR3 DNA reads as TGTGCCAGTAGTAAGGACATTTCGGGAACCTACGAGCAGTACTTC. Its translation is CASSKDISGTYEQYF.

The chain combines TRBV5-1 with TRBJ1-4; 9 bases map to TRBD1. The CDR3 sequence is 18 residues long. From germline, CDR1 is SGHRS and CDR2 YFSETQ. The V and J ends lost 4 bases and 0 bases, in that order; junction bases with no gene match: 10. The chain's CDR3 is CASSVTGTGPATNEKLFF. The CDR3 DNA reads as TGCGCCAGCAGCGTGACCGGGACAGGGCCTGCAACTAATGAAAAACTGTTTTTT.

The chain carries TRBV5-1 and TRBJ1-1; 11 bases agree with TRBD1. The CDR3 consists of 14 residues. Unmatched junction bases numbered 5, after V lost 3 bases and J lost 7 bases. Germline CDR1 and CDR2: SGHRS and YFSETQ. CDR3 DNA: TGCGCCAGCAGCTCCTCCGGGACAGGGGGTGAAGCTTTCTTT. Its translation: CASSSSGTGGEAFF.

This chain uses TRBV20-1 with TRBJ1-3; D is ambiguous. Trimming stripped 3 bases from V and 0 bases from J, with 9 bases between. Germline CDR1 DFQATT, CDR2 SNEGSKA (reference sequence). The CDR3 length is 14 residues. This chain's CDR3 is CSASWPGSGNTIYF. The CDR3 DNA sequence: TGCAGTGCTAGTTGGCCAGGCTCTGGAAACACCATATATTTT.

V is TRBV7-2 and J is TRBJ1-4; no firm D call. CDR1 SGHTA and CDR2 FQGNSA come from the germline V gene. The CDR3 covers 16 residues. Between the trimmed V and J ends, which lost 5 bases and 8 bases, there was a span of 21 bases. The CDR3 is CASSPTGSLGGEKLFF. The DNA for the CDR3 is TGTGCCAGCAGCCCCACTGGCTCACTCGGTGGGGAAAAACTGTTTTTT. Combining the CDR3 with reference TRBV7-2 and TRBJ1-4 gives the whole variable domain GAGVSQSPSNKVTEKGKDVELRCDPISGHTALYWYRQSLGQGLEFLIYFQGNSAPDKSGLPSDRFSAERTGGSVSTLTIQRTQQEDSAVYLCASSPTGSLGGEKLFFGSGTQLSVL.

The chain combines TRBV5-4 with TRBJ1-4; TRBD1 might be the D (5 bases). This CDR3 has 15 residues. V was cut by 2 bases and J by 5 bases, with 13 bases left in between. Germline CDR1 reads SGHNT; CDR2 reads YYREEE (reference sequence). Here the CDR3 reads CASSFQGRDNEKLFF. The CDR3 bases are TGTGCCAGCAGCTTTCAAGGCAGGGACAATGAAAAACTGTTTTTT. Full variable domain (missing parts from reference TRBV5-4 and TRBJ1-4): ETGVTQSPTHLIKTRGQQVTLRCSSQSGHNTVSWYQQALGQGPQFIFQYYREEENGRGNFPPRFSGLQFPNYSSELNVNALELDDSALYLCASSFQGRDNEKLFFGSGTQLSVL.

This chain connects TRBV18 to TRBJ1-1; 7 positions match TRBD1. Looked up from germline, CDR1 is KGHSH and CDR2 is LQKENI. V was pared by 2 bases and J by 0 bases, with 6 bases of the junction left unmatched. This CDR3 is built from 16 residues. As DNA, the CDR3 is TGTGCCAGCTCACCAAGGGGGCTTGGACTGAACACTGAAGCTTTCTTT. Its protein product is CASSPRGLGLNTEAFF.

This rearrangement joins TRBV7-2 to TRBJ1-5; D uncertain. Germline V gene data show CDR1 as SGHTA and CDR2 as FQGNSA. The CDR3 is 13 amino acids. With 4 bases removed from V and 9 bases from J, the gap between germline ends came to 13 bases. This chain's CDR3 is CASSSTIEGPQHF. CDR3 sequence (DNA): TGTGCCAGCAGCTCTACAATAGAGGGGCCCCAGCATTTT. Variable domain in full (rest from reference TRBV7-2 and TRBJ1-5): GAGVSQSPSNKVTEKGKDVELRCDPISGHTALYWYRQSLGQGLEFLIYFQGNSAPDKSGLPSDRFSAERTGGSVSTLTIQRTQQEDSAVYLCASSSTIEGPQHFGDGTRLSIL.

V is TRBV10-3 and J is TRBJ1-2; tentatively, D is TRBD1 (5 bases). V dropped 0 bases and J dropped 4 bases, with 18 bases sitting between them. This CDR3 comprises 17 residues. CDR1 is ENHRY and CDR2 is SYGVKD in the germline V gene. The CDR3 bases are TGTGCCATCAGTGAGTCGTTAGGGGACGGAGCTCCCTATGGCTACACCTTC. Protein: CAISESLGDGAPYGYTF.

In this sample, this clone turned up many times. The chain combines TRBV28 with TRBJ1-6; 7 bases match TRBD1. Per germline, CDR1 MDHEN and CDR2 SYDVKM. The CDR3 runs to 21 residues. V lost 4 bases, J lost 8 bases, and 26 bases stayed unmatched. The DNA of the CDR3 is TGTGCCAGCAGTTCTGGTTTCCCCCGCGTAGGGTCGACAGGGTTTGATTCACCCCTCCACTTT. Translation gives CASSSGFPRVGSTGFDSPLHF.